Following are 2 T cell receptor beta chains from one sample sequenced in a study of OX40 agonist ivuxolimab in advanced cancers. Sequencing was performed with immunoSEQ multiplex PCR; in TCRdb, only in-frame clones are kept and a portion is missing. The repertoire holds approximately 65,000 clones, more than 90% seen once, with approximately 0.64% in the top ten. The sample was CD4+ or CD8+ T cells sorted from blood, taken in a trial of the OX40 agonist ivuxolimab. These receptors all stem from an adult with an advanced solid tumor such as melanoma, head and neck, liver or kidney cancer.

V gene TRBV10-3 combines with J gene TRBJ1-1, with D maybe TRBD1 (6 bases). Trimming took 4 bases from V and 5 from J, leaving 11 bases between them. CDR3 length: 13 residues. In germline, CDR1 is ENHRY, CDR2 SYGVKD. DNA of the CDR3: TGTGCCATCAGTGTGGACAGCAAGACTGAAGCTTTCTTT. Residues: CAISVDSKTEAFF.

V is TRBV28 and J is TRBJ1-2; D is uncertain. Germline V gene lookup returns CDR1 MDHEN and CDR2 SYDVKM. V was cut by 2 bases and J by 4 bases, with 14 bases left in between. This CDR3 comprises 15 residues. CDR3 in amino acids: CASSLESLQSYGYTF. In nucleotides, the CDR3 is TGTGCCAGCAGTTTAGAATCTCTCCAGAGCTATGGCTACACCTTC.